The present entry profiles one T cell receptor (beta chain) with its context. What it binds is unknown. These data originate in a study of cytomegalovirus exposure and HLA in healthy donors. On the study more broadly: A later analysis reported the approximately 120 validation repertoires used the same platform as the roughly 700 first-cohort repertoires. General study findings and limits: Most TCRs appeared rarely, but some public TCRs recurred in many donors.

CDR1 is WSHSY, CDR2 SAAADI, per germline. This CDR3 is built from 12 residues. V shed 7 bases and J 6 bases; nucleotides not matched to a gene: 6. Here immunoSEQ multiplex PCR was the method, and the copy in TCRdb shows in-frame clones only, minus some. The top ten clones hold about 6% of a sample with some 210,000 clones, over 65% of them seen once. The receptor comes from a woman between 18 and 29 years old in good health and CMV-seronegative. The rearrangement uses TRBV10-2 and TRBJ2-7, with 7 bases lining up with TRBD2. The sample consisted of PBMCs. The CDR3 spells CASTSGDTEQYF. For the CDR3, the DNA is TGCGCCAGCACTAGCGGCGATACCGAGCAGTACTTC.